This is a list of T cell receptor beta chains from one sample in a study of OX40 agonist ivuxolimab in advanced cancers. This table comes from immunoSEQ multiplex PCR, and its TCRdb copy is limited to in-frame clones, with some not included. Among approximately 68,000 clones, about nine tenths were seen once, and the ten largest hold roughly 0.72%. This sample comprised CD4+ or CD8+ T cells sorted from blood, obtained in a trial of the OX40 agonist ivuxolimab. The receptors originated from an adult with an advanced solid tumor such as melanoma, head and neck, liver or kidney cancer. CDR3s include the opening cysteine and the closing phenylalanine or tryptophan. The order of the fields is CDR3 protein, CDR3 DNA, D gene, V gene, J gene, clone size. The D gene is left open where the match is weak. Not every row has a clone size; where given, it reads once, few, many or a size class.

CASSNNRQSEAFF	TGTGCCAGTAGTAATAACAGGCAATCTGAAGCTTTCTTT	NA	TRBV19	TRBJ1-1	NA
CASSARGGDGYTF	TGTGCCAGCAGCGCCAGAGGTGGGGATGGCTACACCTTC	NA	TRBV7-3	TRBJ1-2	NA
CASDQGNNQPQHF	TGTGCCAGTGATCAGGGAAACAATCAGCCCCAGCATTTT	NA	TRBV19	TRBJ1-5	NA
CASSRGGNQETQYF	TGTGCCAGCTCGCGGGGGGGAAACCAAGAGACCCAGTACTTC	TRBD2	TRBV28	TRBJ2-5	NA
CASSDPDRDHYGYTF	TGTGCCAGCAGTGATCCGGACAGGGACCACTATGGCTACACCTTC	TRBD1	TRBV6-1	TRBJ1-2	NA
CASSLAQGYNEQFF	TGCGCCAGCAGCTTGGCCCAGGGCTACAATGAGCAGTTCTTC	NA	TRBV5-1	TRBJ2-1	NA
CASRAGTSANEQFF	TGCGCCAGCAGGGCCGGGACTAGCGCTAATGAGCAGTTCTTC	TRBD2	TRBV5-1	TRBJ2-1	few
CASSTTTGTQYF	TGTGCCAGCAGCACCACAACGGGTACGCAGTATTTT	NA	TRBV7-6	TRBJ2-3	NA
CASSQGGLAGVSYNEQFF	TGTGCCAGCAGCCAAGGGGGCCTAGCGGGGGTATCCTACAATGAGCAGTTCTTC	TRBD2	TRBV5-4	TRBJ2-1	NA
CSGGSSYEQYF	TGCAGTGGAGGGAGCTCCTACGAGCAGTACTTC	NA	TRBV20-1	TRBJ2-7	NA
CASSPRAPTSLHEQYF	TGTGCCAGTAGCCCCAGGGCCCCGACTAGCCTCCACGAGCAGTACTTC	TRBD2	TRBV19	TRBJ2-7	NA
CASRNTAYGYTF	TGCGCCAGCAGAAACACAGCCTATGGCTACACCTTC	NA	TRBV5-1	TRBJ1-2	NA
CASRPNRVTNEKLFF	TGTGCCAGCAGACCAAACAGAGTAACTAATGAAAAACTGTTTTTT	NA	TRBV4-2	TRBJ1-4	NA
CARFLTGGNYEQYF	TGTGCCAGATTTCTTACAGGGGGCAACTACGAGCAGTACTTC	TRBD1	TRBV6-4	TRBJ2-7	NA
CASSPGTGLEKLFF	TGTGCCAGCAGTCCGGGGACAGGCCTTGAAAAACTGTTTTTT	TRBD1	TRBV6-5	TRBJ1-4	NA
CATSRDLSGTTDTQYF	TGTGCCACCAGCAGAGATTTGAGCGGCACCACAGATACGCAGTATTTT	NA	TRBV15	TRBJ2-3	NA
CASGPDTSGNTIYF	TGCGCCAGCGGACCGGACACGTCTGGAAACACCATATATTTT	NA	TRBV10-1	TRBJ1-3	NA
CASSLYDEQYF	TGTGCCAGCAGCTTGTATGACGAGCAGTACTTC	NA	TRBV5-6	TRBJ2-7	NA
CASSIGGGTPRNQPQHF	TGTGCCAGTAGTATAGGGGGGGGCACTCCGAGGAATCAGCCCCAGCATTTT	NA	TRBV19	TRBJ1-5	NA